The T cell receptor (beta chain) under discussion was sequenced for a study of T-cell memory formation after mild COVID-19. Findings and limits, study-wide: Several responding clones turned up in pre-infection memory, indicating that cross-reactive memory may have taken part.

CDR1 MNHEY and CDR2 SVGEGT come from the germline V gene. The CDR3 is made up of 13 amino acids. V was shortened by 4 bases and J by 10 bases, with 11 bases between the two germline ends. Only a few counts were recorded for this clonotype. The target antigen is unknown. MiXCR, applied by TCRdb to the 5' RACE reads, yields one record per CDR3 protein. Of fewer than 250,000 distinct CDR3 sequences listed, 8% to 11% are singletons. The TCR sequence derives from a man aged 18 to 30 who had mild COVID-19 (a few samples of this study predate the infection). Cell type and time point are not known. The rearrangement joins TRBV6-2 or TRBV6-3 to TRBJ1-6, with a possible D match to TRBD1 (6 bases). The specimen sequenced was PBMCs or a T cell subset sorted from them (not recorded which). This chain's CDR3 is CASSWRGESPLHF. CDR3 sequence (DNA): TGTGCCAGCAGTTGGAGGGGGGAGTCACCCCTCCACTTT.